The 32 T cell receptor beta chains below all came from one sample that was sequenced in a study of breast tumors, draining lymph nodes, adjacent tissues. Samples came from axillary lymph nodes draining the breast cancer. TCRdb called the multiplex PCR reads again in MiXCR, with one record for every CDR3 protein. The sample carries some 250,000 distinct CDR3 sequences, approximately 36% recorded once. The sequencing sample was made of axillary lymph node tissue. The receptors originated from a female donor with breast cancer. Some clones in this sample may be carry-over from other donors' samples.

This sequence joins TRBV5-4 and TRBJ2-1, with 9 bases fitting TRBD1. V gave up 4 bases and J gave up 5 bases; unmatched junction bases: 7. CDR1 and CDR2 (germline): SGHNT, YYREEE (reference sequence). This CDR3 spans 15 amino acids. CDR3 sequence: CASSGNRGLHNEQFF. The CDR3 bases are TGTGCCAGCAGCGGAAACAGGGGGCTTCACAATGAGCAGTTCTTC. The complete variable domain, with remaining parts taken from reference TRBV5-4 and TRBJ2-1, reads ETGVTQSPTHLIKTRGQQVTLRCSSQSGHNTVSWYQQALGQGPQFIFQYYREEENGRGNFPPRFSGLQFPNYSSELNVNALELDDSALYLCASSGNRGLHNEQFFGPGTRLTVL.

This clonotype was seen a handful of times. At one boundary the junction diverges from the germline segment, which might be a read error. This chain uses TRBV5-1 with TRBJ1-4, with 7 bases aligning to TRBD1. This CDR3 has 13 amino acids. Per germline, CDR1 SGHRS and CDR2 YFSETQ. Here the CDR3 DNA reads TGTGCTAGCAGCTTAGGGGGCAATGAAAAACTGTTTTTT. Its translation: CASSLGGNEKLFF.

This clonotype occurred once. The DNA is left out, because the CDR3 cannot be placed on it with certainty; the CDR3 is given as TCRdb lists it. The rearrangement joins TRBV2 to TRBJ2-7; the D segment call TRBD1 is taken from the table without a DNA check. The CDR3 region is 12 residues in length, termini included. CDR1 is SNHLY, CDR2 FYNNEI, per germline. The CDR3 sequence: CASFGPGDEQYF.

This clonotype has a count of ten or more. The J gene is TRBJ2-1, the V gene TRBV7-3; D might be TRBD2 (6 bases). The ends were cut back, 6 bases at V and 6 bases at J, with 15 bases in the middle. Looked up from germline, CDR1 is SGHTA and CDR2 is FQGTGA. The CDR3 length is 14 residues. The CDR3 bases are TGTGCCAGCAGACTACGGGAGAGTGGCAATGAGCAGTTCTTC. This codes for CASRLRESGNEQFF.

This clonotype was seen ten or more times. J is TRBJ2-1 and V is TRBV24-1, with a possible D match to TRBD1 (5 bases). V was cut by 5 bases and J by 4 bases, with 14 bases left in between. Germline loops: CDR1 KGHDR, CDR2 SFDVKD. This CDR3 is 15 amino acids long. The CDR3 nucleotides read TGTGCCACCAGTGTGGGCAGGGCTTCGTACAATGAGCAGTTCTTC. Protein sequence: CATSVGRASYNEQFF.

The table lists this clonotype with many counts. V is TRBV6-5 and J is TRBJ1-4; perhaps TRBD1 as D (5 bases). Trimming shortened V by 6 bases and J by 7 bases, and 15 bases separated the two germline ends. The CDR3 extends over 14 amino acids. Germline-derived CDR1 and CDR2 are MNHEY and SVGAGI. DNA for the CDR3: TGTGCCAGCAGCCTATCAGGGCGGATTGAAAAACTGTTTTTT. Its protein product is CASSLSGRIEKLFF.

Of note for this clonotype: A read error may account for a junction end that differs from germline. The chain couples TRBV5-1 to TRBJ2-2; 8 bases are a match to TRBD1. In germline, CDR1 is SGHRS, CDR2 YFSETQ. The CDR3 sequence is 15 residues long. CDR3 amino acids: CASTLRQGRTGELFF. CDR3 coding DNA: TGTGCCAGCACCTTAAGACAGGGGAGGACCGGGGAGCTGTTTTTT.

There are many counts of this clonotype. V usage is TRBV15 and J usage is TRBJ2-1; D might be TRBD1 or TRBD2, each matching 6 bases. V lost 5 bases and J 5 bases, leaving 16 bases between the germline ends. The V gene's germline CDR1 is LNHNV and CDR2 YYDKDF (reference sequence). CDR3 length equals 15 residues. The CDR3 loop reads CATSENRGANNEQFF. DNA for the CDR3: TGTGCCACCAGCGAAAATAGGGGGGCTAACAATGAGCAGTTCTTC.

The sample holds many counts of this clonotype. The chain employs TRBV4-3 and TRBJ2-5, with D tentatively TRBD2 (6 bases). The ends were cut back, 4 bases at V and 5 bases at J, with 14 bases in the middle. The CDR3 has 14 amino acids. Germline-derived CDR1 and CDR2 are LGHNA and YSLEER. Here the CDR3 DNA reads TGCGCCAGCAGCCCAGGAGGGGCGCGGGAGACCCAGTACTTC. Residues: CASSPGGARETQYF.

This chain connects TRBV5-1 to TRBJ2-6, with D possibly matching TRBD1 (6 bases). CDR3 length: 16 residues. CDR1 is SGHRS, CDR2 YFSETQ, per germline. V lost 3 bases to trimming and J lost 0 bases, with 10 bases between them. In nucleotides, the CDR3 is TGCGCCAGCAGCTATGACAGGAGCTCTGGGGCCAACGTCCTGACTTTC. Translated: CASSYDRSSGANVLTF.

This clonotype was seen many times. The CDR3 DNA is TGTGCCAGCAGCCGTAATAGCGGGAGTAATTACGAGCAGTACTTC. It encodes CASSRNSGSNYEQYF. The rearrangement joins TRBV7-6 to TRBJ2-7; 9 positions match TRBD2. Germline V lookup: CDR1 SGHVS, CDR2 FNYEAQ. V gave up 5 bases and J gave up 4 bases; unmatched junction bases: 9. The CDR3 sequence is 15 residues long. The full variable domain, completed using reference TRBV7-6 and TRBJ2-7, is GAGVSQSPRYKVTKRGQDVALRCDPISGHVSLYWYRQALGQGPEFLTYFNYEAQQDKSGLPNDRFSAERPEGSISTLTIQRTEQRDSAMYRCASSRNSGSNYEQYFGPGTRLTVT.

J is TRBJ1-1 and V is TRBV20-1; possible D gene TRBD1, 6 bases. Germline V lookup: CDR1 DFQATT, CDR2 SNEGSKA (reference sequence). V was shortened by 8 bases and J by 3 bases, with 19 bases between the two germline ends. The CDR3 is made up of 14 amino acids. Written as DNA, the CDR3 is TGCAGTTCGGGGAGGGGGGGCTCGTACACTGAAGCTTTCTTT. Its protein product is CSSGRGGSYTEAFF.

There are a few counts of this clonotype. The chain recombines TRBV4-3 with TRBJ2-1; the match to TRBD2 covers 10 bases. Germline CDR1 reads LGHNA; CDR2 reads YSLEER. CDR3 size: 20 residues. J lost 0 bases, V lost 3 bases, and 14 bases had no gene match. CDR3 protein: CASSQGASGGLSRSYNEQFF. The CDR3 DNA reads TGCGCCAGCAGCCAGGGGGCTAGCGGGGGCCTATCTCGCTCCTACAATGAGCAGTTCTTC.

The genes are TRBV19 and TRBJ2-7, with 10 bases matching TRBD2. J was trimmed by 2 bases and V by 4 bases; bases with no gene match: 14. This CDR3 is 18 amino acids long. The V gene's germline CDR1 is LNHDA and CDR2 SQIVND (reference sequence). The CDR3 DNA sequence: TGTGCCAGTAGTACCAATCAGGGAGGACTAGCGGAGACCTACGAGCAGTACTTC. This translates into CASSTNQGGLAETYEQYF.

As to this clonotype: A much bigger clone sits one base away, suggesting this may be a read error. This chain uses TRBV5-5 with TRBJ2-5; TRBD2 is a possible D gene (5 bases). V lost 0 bases and J 5 bases, leaving 11 bases between the germline ends. The CDR3 loop spans 14 amino acids. Germline CDR1 reads SGHKS; CDR2 reads YYEKEE (reference sequence). In nucleotides, the CDR3 is TGTGCCAGCAGCTTGGTACTAGGAAGCGAGACCCAGTACTTC. Its protein is CASSLVLGSETQYF.

The chain carries TRBV7-9 and TRBJ2-4; D not certain. This CDR3 is 14 amino acids long. CDR1 is SEHNR and CDR2 is FQNEAQ in the germline V gene (reference sequence). The V and J ends lost 1 base and 6 bases respectively, with 10 bases between them. CDR3 sequence (DNA): TGTGCCAGCAGCTTAGGGGCAGCTGGAAACATTCAGTACTTC. It translates to CASSLGAAGNIQYF.

Of note for this clonotype: This could be a read error, since a much larger clone is one nucleotide away. The V call is TRBV7-3, the J call TRBJ2-1; 10 bases fit TRBD1. Germline assignment: CDR1 SGHTA and CDR2 FQGTGA. The CDR3 contains 14 residues. CDR3 sequence reads: CAGSPSGQGYEQFF. The CDR3 nucleotides are TGTGCCGGCAGCCCTTCGGGACAGGGGTATGAGCAGTTCTTC.

The J gene is TRBJ2-3, the V gene TRBV7-3; TRBD2 matches 8 bases. CDR1 is SGHTA and CDR2 is FQGTGA in the germline V gene. This CDR3 region has 18 residues. Losses at the gene ends were 2 bases for V and 0 bases for J; bases not matched to a gene: 10. CDR3 bases: TGTGCCAGCAGCTTATTTTCTGGGACTAGTCAAAGCACAGATACGCAGTATTTT. Translated, it gives CASSLFSGTSQSTDTQYF.

V usage is TRBV20-1 and J usage is TRBJ2-3; a possible D gene is TRBD2 (6 bases). Germline assignment: CDR1 DFQATT and CDR2 SNEGSKA (reference sequence). V was pared by 3 bases and J by 6 bases, with 10 bases between. The CDR3 length is 12 residues. The CDR3: CSARVGGDTQYF. The CDR3 DNA follows: TGCAGTGCTAGGGTGGGAGGCGATACGCAGTATTTT.

This clonotype was seen many times. The rearrangement joins TRBV19 to TRBJ2-5; no reliable D call. CDR3 length: 15 amino acids. Germline CDR1 is LNHDA and CDR2 is SQIVND (reference sequence). V was shortened by 3 bases and J by 2 bases, with 13 bases between the two germline ends. In nucleotides, the CDR3 is TGTGCCAGTAGTATGGCATCGGTTCCTCAAGAGACCCAGTACTTC. It specifies CASSMASVPQETQYF. Together with reference TRBV19 and TRBJ2-5, the CDR3 gives the full variable domain: DGGITQSPKYLFRKEGQNVTLSCEQNLNHDAMYWYRQDPGQGLRLIYYSQIVNDFQKGDIAEGYSVSREKKESFPLTVTSAQKNPTAFYLCASSMASVPQETQYFGPGTRLLVL.

This clonotype was observed at least ten times. The rearrangement links TRBV20-1 to TRBJ2-3; 8 bases fit TRBD2. This CDR3 comprises 14 residues. After removal of 2 bases from V and 4 bases from J, the junction contained 5 bases not matched to a gene. In germline, CDR1 is DFQATT, CDR2 SNEGSKA (reference sequence). The CDR3 bases are TGCAGTGCTAGACGGGAGGGCCGAGCAGATACGCAGTATTTT. It yields the protein CSARREGRADTQYF.

The genes are TRBV18 and TRBJ1-5; maybe TRBD1 (5 bases). Germline CDR1 is KGHSH and CDR2 is LQKENI. The V and J ends lost 0 bases and 8 bases respectively, with 11 bases between them. This CDR3 spans 14 amino acids. Written as DNA, the CDR3 is TGTGCCAGCTCACCACCCCGAGGGGACGAGCCCCAGCATTTT. Protein: CASSPPRGDEPQHF.

The chain uses TRBV12-3 or TRBV12-4 and TRBJ1-3; maybe TRBD1 (6 bases). The CDR3 is 14 amino acids. The V end lost 6 bases, the J end lost 4 bases, and 13 bases lay between the germline ends. This CDR3 reads CASRPGAAGNTIYF. For the CDR3, the DNA is TGTGCCAGCAGACCGGGGGCAGCGGGAAACACCATATATTTT.

This clonotype occurred many times. The gene calls are TRBV2 and TRBJ2-7; D uncertain. The CDR3 extends over 13 amino acids. CDR1 is SNHLY, CDR2 FYNNEI, per germline. Trimming pared 4 bases from V and 1 base from J, leaving 8 bases between. CDR3 nucleotide sequence: TGTGCCAGCAGTGTCCAGTCTTCCTACGAGCAGTACTTC. Amino acid sequence: CASSVQSSYEQYF.

This clonotype showed up just a few times. This sequence joins TRBV11-2 and TRBJ1-1; D perhaps matches TRBD1 (5 bases). Deletions cut 5 bases from V and 1 base from J, with 11 bases between. This CDR3 has 14 residues. CDR1 is SGHAT, CDR2 FQNNGV, per germline. DNA of the CDR3: TGTGCCAGCAGCACGAAGGACAAGAACACTGAAGCTTTCTTT. Amino acids: CASSTKDKNTEAFF.

The rearrangement uses TRBV24-1 and TRBJ2-7; TRBD2 agrees at 10 bases. V lost 4 bases and J lost 1; bases outside the gene matches: 3. The CDR3 spans 15 residues. CDR1 is KGHDR, CDR2 SFDVKD, per germline. The CDR3 sequence is CATSDSTSGSYEQYF. CDR3 DNA sequence: TGTGCCACCAGTGACTCGACTAGCGGGTCCTACGAGCAGTACTTC.

This clonotype occurred many times. V and J are TRBV4-1 and TRBJ2-6; D may be TRBD1 (6 bases). The CDR3 is 18 amino acids. The germline V gene encodes CDR1 MGHRA and CDR2 YSYEKL. The V end lost 0 bases, the J end lost 0 bases, and 12 bases lay between the germline ends. This chain's CDR3 is CASSQETGTSSGANVLTF. As DNA, the CDR3 is TGCGCCAGCAGCCAAGAAACAGGGACCTCCTCTGGGGCCAACGTCCTGACTTTC.

The chain has TRBV24-1 and TRBJ2-5; 13 nucleotides line up with TRBD2. CDR1 KGHDR and CDR2 SFDVKD come from the germline V gene. Losses at the gene ends were 7 bases for V and 4 bases for J; bases not matched to a gene: 26. This CDR3 region has 22 residues. CDR3 loop: CATSSGEGREGRTSGSVETQYF. DNA for the CDR3: TGTGCCACCAGCTCAGGGGAAGGGAGGGAGGGCCGGACTAGCGGGAGTGTAGAGACCCAGTACTTC.

This clonotype was picked up many times. The chain uses TRBV3-1 and TRBJ1-6; D is perhaps TRBD1 (5 bases). Germline CDR1 and CDR2: LGHDT and YNNKEL (reference sequence). The V and J ends lost 1 base and 10 bases respectively, with 14 bases between them. This CDR3 region has 15 residues. Here the CDR3 DNA reads TGTGCCAGCAGCCAAGGGAAGGGGCCGGGATCACCCCTCCACTTT. It yields the protein CASSQGKGPGSPLHF. The whole variable domain, remainder taken from reference TRBV3-1 and TRBJ1-6, is DTAVSQTPKYLVTQMGNDKSIKCEQNLGHDTMYWYKQDSKKFLKIMFSYNNKELIINETVPNRFSPKSPDKAHLNLHINSLELGDSAVYFCASSQGKGPGSPLHFGNGTRLTVT.

This clonotype has ten or more counts. The genes are TRBV15 and TRBJ1-5; D gene unclear. Deletions cut 0 bases from V and 6 bases from J, with 3 bases between. The CDR3 is 12 residues long. Per germline, CDR1 LNHNV and CDR2 YYDKDF (reference sequence). CDR3 DNA sequence: TGTGCCACCAGCAGAGATGCTCAGCCCCAGCATTTT. Translated, it gives CATSRDAQPQHF.

The genes are TRBV20-1 and TRBJ2-1, with TRBD2 matching over 8 bases. Germline V lookup: CDR1 DFQATT, CDR2 SNEGSKA (reference sequence). V shed 6 bases and J 5 bases; nucleotides not matched to a gene: 21. This CDR3 is 18 amino acids long. For the CDR3, the DNA is TGCAGTGCCACCGGGACTAGTACGGGAGGGCCAAGGAACAATGAGCAGTTCTTC. This sequence encodes CSATGTSTGGPRNNEQFF.

This clonotype appeared many times. The V gene is TRBV20-1, the J gene TRBJ2-5, with D perhaps given as TRBD1 or TRBD2 (5 bases each). Trimming took off 5 bases at V and 2 bases at J, with 12 bases between the two ends. The CDR3 covers 13 residues. Germline CDR1 reads DFQATT; CDR2 reads SNEGSKA (reference sequence). CDR3 in DNA: TGCAGTGCTCCACCCGGGGCTCAAGAGACCCAGTACTTC. Translating gives CSAPPGAQETQYF.